This T cell receptor (beta chain) was found in a study of blood T cell repertoires in COVID-19. Study-level background: T cells, B-cell-depleted T cells, or PBMCs provided the cDNA or gDNA that served as material.

The CDR3 is made up of 14 amino acids. V lost 5 bases, J lost 12 bases, and 6 bases stayed unmatched. The V gene's germline CDR1 is MNHEY and CDR2 SMNVEV (reference sequence). The table came from immunoSEQ multiplex PCR; TCRdb's copy has only in-frame clones and leaves some out. This table has a few hundred thousand clones, more than 75% appearing once. The sample taken for sequencing was peripheral blood. The rearrangement joins TRBV27 to TRBJ2-1; TRBD2 aligns across 14 bases. The origin of this receptor is an elderly man with acute or convalescent COVID-19. The CDR3 coding sequence is TGTGCCAGCAGTGGGACTAGCGGGAGAACTGCGCAGTTCTTC. Its protein product is CASSGTSGRTAQFF.